The source of this TCR beta chain is a study of CD8 T cells in ankylosing spondylitis. Regarding the study as a whole: Characteristic of ankylosing spondylitis blood, it appeared, was a TCR beta motif comprising fewer than 10 highly homologous variants.

The sample holds many counts of this clonotype. As yet, its antigen is unknown. TCRdb reprocessed the 5' RACE reads with MiXCR, giving one entry per CDR3 protein. The sample records some 180,000 distinct CDR3 sequences, over 15% being singletons. Trimming removed 0 bases from V and 6 bases from J, with 9 bases in between. Per germline, CDR1 SGHNT and CDR2 YYREEE (reference sequence). The CDR3 consists of 14 residues. The chain has TRBV5-4 and TRBJ2-2; a possible D gene is TRBD1 (5 bases). The origin of this receptor is a male donor between 10 and 30 years old with ankylosing spondylitis or in good health (not recorded which). The sequencing input was blood, either unsorted or a sorted T cell fraction (not recorded which). CDR3 DNA: TGTGCCAGCAGCTTGGAAGGGGAACCCGGGGAGCTGTTTTTT. This encodes CASSLEGEPGELFF.